This T cell receptor beta chain was sequenced for a study of shared clonotypes between healthy human individuals. Germline loops: CDR1 MNHNS, CDR2 SASEGT. V was clipped by 2 bases and J by 4 bases, with 12 bases between them. The CDR3 contains 15 residues. Healthy adults negative for HIV, lacking recent acute infections or vaccinations, served as donors. From CD4+ cells came CD45RA+ naive and CD45RA-negative memory subsets. Some clones are missing from TCRdb's copy, which holds only in-frame ones; the method was immunoSEQ multiplex PCR. The sample contains roughly 2,500,000 clones, under 95% of which appear only once.

The V call is TRBV6-1, the J call TRBJ2-1; possibly TRBD1 for D (6 bases). This TCR was sampled from a man between 18 and 35 years old in good health. Some clones in this sample may be carry-over from other donors' samples. The sample taken for sequencing was naive CD4+ T cells from PBMCs. Sample subset: CD45RA+ positively selected. In DNA form, the CDR3 reads TGTGCCAGCAGTGAACTCAGGACAGTTTACAATGAGCAGTTCTTC. It is translated as CASSELRTVYNEQFF.